Following are 22 T cell receptor beta chains from one sample sequenced in a study of shared clonotypes between healthy human individuals. Some clones are missing from TCRdb's copy, which holds only in-frame ones; the method was immunoSEQ multiplex PCR. This repertoire shows 950,000 to 1,300,000 clones, approximately 68% found once; its top ten account for roughly 1.5%. The sequencing input was memory CD4+ T cells sorted from blood. The subset: CD45RA-negative fraction. All receptors come from a man in his late teens or twenties in good health.

The rearrangement uses TRBV29-1 and TRBJ2-6; D remains unclear. V shed 5 bases and J shed 0 bases, with 11 bases lying between them. In germline, CDR1 is SQVTM, CDR2 ANQGSEA. This CDR3 spans 15 amino acids. DNA for the CDR3: TGCAGCGTTTCCCGCCCAGGCTCTGGGGCCAACGTCCTGACTTTC. Translating it yields CSVSRPGSGANVLTF.

The chain recombines TRBV4-2 with TRBJ2-7; D assignment may be TRBD1 or TRBD2 (5 bases each). This CDR3 is 12 amino acids long. From germline, CDR1 is LGHNA and CDR2 YNFKEQ. The V end was cut by 5 bases, the J end by 6 bases, with 11 bases between. The CDR3 coding sequence is TGTGCCAGCAGCGCCGTGGGGACCGAGCAGTACTTC. Protein: CASSAVGTEQYF.

This clone came up a few times. J is TRBJ2-3 and V is TRBV7-8; 10 bases align to TRBD1. Germline trimming cut 4 bases from V and 4 bases from J; bases unmatched to any gene: 14. Germline CDR1 SGHVS, CDR2 FQNEAQ. CDR3 length: 18 residues. The CDR3 sequence: CASSSRLRGQGMADTQYF. The CDR3 nucleotides read TGTGCCAGCAGCTCCCGACTGAGGGGACAGGGGATGGCAGATACGCAGTATTTT.

This clone was seen a single time. The rearrangement links TRBV20-1 to TRBJ1-2; D ambiguous. The CDR3 sequence is 11 residues long. Trimming left V 1 base short and J 8 bases short, with 8 bases between. From germline, CDR1 is DFQATT and CDR2 SNEGSKA (reference sequence). This CDR3 is CSARVYKGYTF. CDR3 DNA: TGCAGTGCTAGAGTTTATAAGGGCTACACCTTC.

This clone was counted only a few times. V gene TRBV5-1 combines with J gene TRBJ2-3; 13 bases agree with TRBD2. With V trimmed by 7 bases and J by 0 bases, 11 bases remained unmatched. Germline values: CDR1 SGHRS, CDR2 YFSETQ. This CDR3 contains 18 residues. DNA of the CDR3: TGCGCCAGCCAAACTTCCGGGACTAGCGGGACCAGCACAGATACGCAGTATTTT. Amino acids: CASQTSGTSGTSTDTQYF. The whole variable domain, remainder taken from reference TRBV5-1 and TRBJ2-3, is KAGVTQTPRYLIKTRGQQVTLSCSPISGHRSVSWYQQTPGQGLQFLFEYFSETQRNKGNFPGRFSGRQFSNSRSEMNVSTLELGDSALYLCASQTSGTSGTSTDTQYFGPGTRLTVL.

The rearrangement joins TRBV6-1 to TRBJ2-7; 8 nucleotides line up with TRBD1. J lost 7 bases, V lost 3 bases, and 5 bases had no gene match. Germline V gene lookup returns CDR1 MNHNS and CDR2 SASEGT. CDR3 size: 13 residues. The CDR3 region is CASSEDRAREQYF. CDR3 nucleotide sequence: TGTGCCAGCAGTGAGGACAGGGCCCGGGAGCAGTACTTC.

J is TRBJ1-2 and V is TRBV29-1; no clear D gene. CDR1 SQVTM and CDR2 ANQGSEA come from the germline V gene. This CDR3 has 13 residues. Trimming took 7 bases from V and 4 from J, leaving 16 bases between them. CDR3: CSAVNSEFYGYTF. The CDR3 coding sequence is TGCAGCGCCGTGAATAGCGAGTTCTATGGCTACACCTTC.

The chain carries TRBV5-4 and TRBJ2-7; D perhaps matches TRBD2 (7 bases). Per the germline V gene, CDR1 is SGHNT and CDR2 is YYREEE (reference sequence). Trimming removed 3 bases from V and 5 bases from J, with 15 bases in between. This CDR3 spans 14 amino acids. The CDR3 DNA follows: TGTGCCAGCAGCTCCCAGGGCGGGGGCCACGAGCAGTACTTC. Amino acids: CASSSQGGGHEQYF.

The CDR3 coding sequence is TGTGCCAGCTCAGAAACAAGGAATGAGCAGTTCTTC. Its protein is CASSETRNEQFF. This sequence joins TRBV18 and TRBJ2-1; D is uncertain. V lost 5 bases and J lost 7, with 9 bases in between. CDR1 KGHSH and CDR2 LQKENI come from the germline V gene. The CDR3 extends over 12 amino acids.

The chain employs TRBV14 and TRBJ2-3; weak D call: TRBD2 (6 bases). Between the trimmed V and J ends, which lost 0 bases and 12 bases, there was a span of 25 bases. From germline, CDR1 is SGHDN and CDR2 FVKESK. This CDR3 has 17 residues. This CDR3 reads CASSQDLEGINGRFQYF. The CDR3 nucleotides are TGTGCCAGCAGCCAAGATTTGGAGGGGATCAATGGCCGATTCCAGTATTTT.

The chain is built from TRBV5-6 and TRBJ2-7; no firm D call. Germline V gene lookup returns CDR1 SGHDT and CDR2 YYEEEE. This CDR3 has 13 residues. V lost 3 bases and J 5 bases, leaving 12 bases between the germline ends. The CDR3 region has the DNA TGTGCCAGCAGCTATACTGCTTCGGACGAGCAGTACTTC. Translation gives CASSYTASDEQYF.

The V gene is TRBV5-1, the J gene TRBJ2-5; no clear D. The CDR3 loop spans 18 amino acids. From germline, CDR1 is SGHRS and CDR2 YFSETQ. V lost 2 bases to trimming and J lost 2 bases, with 22 bases between them. The CDR3 nucleotides are TGCGCCAGCAGCTTTAGTAATCCATCCCCCCTTAGACAAGAGACCCAGTACTTC. Amino acids: CASSFSNPSPLRQETQYF. Full variable domain (missing parts from reference TRBV5-1 and TRBJ2-5): KAGVTQTPRYLIKTRGQQVTLSCSPISGHRSVSWYQQTPGQGLQFLFEYFSETQRNKGNFPGRFSGRQFSNSRSEMNVSTLELGDSALYLCASSFSNPSPLRQETQYFGPGTRLLVL.

This clone was found once. This chain links TRBV27 with TRBJ1-1; weak D call: TRBD1 (6 bases). This CDR3 comprises 15 residues. Germline-derived CDR1 and CDR2 are MNHEY and SMNVEV (reference sequence). The V end was cut by 4 bases, the J end by 6 bases, with 18 bases between. As DNA, the CDR3 is TGTGCCAGCAGTTCCCGTCAGTTGTCAGGGGCTGAAGCTTTCTTT. Residues: CASSSRQLSGAEAFF.

The gene calls are TRBV30 and TRBJ2-2; 7 bases line up with TRBD2. V lost 3 bases to trimming and J lost 6 bases; unmatched junction nucleotides: 10. The CDR3 runs 15 residues. CDR1 GTSNPN and CDR2 SVGIG come from the germline V gene (reference sequence). This CDR3 is CAWRGGIREAGELFF. In DNA, the CDR3 is TGTGCCTGGAGGGGCGGGATCCGGGAGGCCGGGGAGCTGTTTTTT.

This rearrangement joins TRBV6-1 to TRBJ1-2; D uncertain. The CDR3 contains 14 residues. Germline loops: CDR1 MNHNS, CDR2 SASEGT. The V end lost 1 base, the J end lost 4 bases, and 10 bases lay between the germline ends. The CDR3 region has the DNA TGTGCCAGCAGTGAAGTTGGCAGGAGCTATGGCTACACCTTC. Its translation is CASSEVGRSYGYTF.

A word on this clone: The germline gene is not matched at one end of the junction; a read error may be the cause. The chain is built from TRBV5-4 and TRBJ2-1; 12 bases are a match to TRBD2. This CDR3 region has 16 residues. Germline lookup yields CDR1 SGHNT and CDR2 YYREEE (reference sequence). For the CDR3, the DNA is TGCGCCAGCAGCCAAGATAGACTAGCGGGAGTCAATGAGCAGTTCTTC. Its translation is CASSQDRLAGVNEQFF.

The V and J genes are TRBV5-4 and TRBJ2-2, with D possibly called TRBD1 or TRBD2 (5 bases each). The CDR3 totals 14 residues. Germline loops: CDR1 SGHNT, CDR2 YYREEE (reference sequence). V lost 0 bases, J lost 5 bases, and 8 bases lay in between. CDR3 amino acids: CASSLAGATGELFF. DNA of the CDR3: TGTGCCAGCAGCTTGGCCGGGGCGACCGGGGAGCTGTTTTTT.

The chain joins TRBV27 to TRBJ2-7, with unresolved D. With 0 bases removed from V and 0 bases from J, the gap between germline ends came to 6 bases. This CDR3 spans 14 amino acids. Germline V gives CDR1 MNHEY, CDR2 SMNVEV (reference sequence). The CDR3: CASSLSGGSYEQYF. The CDR3 bases are TGTGCCAGCAGTTTATCAGGTGGCTCCTACGAGCAGTACTTC.

This sequence joins TRBV10-3 and TRBJ1-1; TRBD1 matches 9 bases. J lost 5 bases, V lost 5 bases, and 3 bases had no gene match. The CDR3 sequence is 13 residues long. Germline V gene lookup returns CDR1 ENHRY and CDR2 SYGVKD. CDR3 DNA: TGTGCCATCAGTCCCGACAGGGGGACTGAAGCTTTCTTT. It yields the protein CAISPDRGTEAFF.

The rearrangement joins TRBV6-5 to TRBJ1-5, with 9 bases that match TRBD1. Trimming removed 5 bases from V and 7 bases from J; junction bases left unmatched: 6. This CDR3 has 14 amino acids. From germline, CDR1 is MNHEY and CDR2 SVGAGI. This CDR3 is CASSQGQGRQPQHF. The CDR3 region has the DNA TGTGCCAGCAGTCAAGGACAGGGGAGGCAGCCCCAGCATTTT.

This clone has ten or more counts. The rearrangement uses TRBV9 and TRBJ2-1; TRBD2 aligns across 9 bases. This CDR3 has 19 residues. V shed 0 bases, J shed 0 bases, and the junction held 10 bases outside the gene matches. Germline V gene lookup returns CDR1 SGDLS and CDR2 YYNGEE. This CDR3 is CASSVEGAGGPLSYNEQFF. CDR3 nucleotides: TGTGCCAGCAGCGTAGAAGGAGCGGGGGGCCCCCTCTCCTACAATGAGCAGTTCTTC.

The chain uses TRBV6-6 and TRBJ2-6; D unresolved. This CDR3 has 12 residues. The V gene's germline CDR1 is MNHNY and CDR2 SVGAGI (reference sequence). Trimming removed 5 bases from V and 4 bases from J, with 3 bases in between. The CDR3 protein is CASSPGANVLTF. CDR3 coding DNA: TGTGCCAGCAGTCCCGGGGCCAACGTCCTGACTTTC.